Listed here are 3 T cell receptor beta chains from one sample, sequenced in a study of cytomegalovirus exposure and HLA in healthy donors. PCR primers comprised 60 Vbeta and 13 Jbeta primers. Here immunoSEQ multiplex PCR was the method, and the copy in TCRdb shows in-frame clones only, minus some. This sample has about 140,000 clones, with approximately 80% found just once. The sample comprised PBMCs. These receptors originate from a female donor in good health and CMV-seronegative.

This sequence joins TRBV2 and TRBJ2-1, with 9 nucleotides matching TRBD1. CDR1 and CDR2 (germline): SNHLY, FYNNEI. This CDR3 has 12 residues. V lost 8 bases to trimming and J lost 10 bases; unmatched junction nucleotides: 6. In DNA form, the CDR3 reads TGTGCCAGCCAGTTTACAGGGGGCGAGCAGTTCTTC. Its translation is CASQFTGGEQFF.

This clone was counted a few times. The CDR3 sequence is CASSYRLAPNEQFF. The CDR3 DNA reads TGTGCCAGCAGCTACCGGCTAGCTCCCAATGAGCAGTTCTTC. The chain has TRBV6-5 and TRBJ2-1, with a weak D call TRBD2 (5 bases). Germline CDR1 MNHEY, CDR2 SVGAGI. V was cut by 6 bases and J by 6 bases, with 15 bases left in between. The CDR3 covers 14 residues.

The chain employs TRBV5-1 and TRBJ1-2; maybe TRBD1 (6 bases). Germline CDR1 is SGHRS and CDR2 is YFSETQ. The CDR3 consists of 14 residues. V lost 1 base to trimming and J lost 4 bases, with 11 bases between them. CDR3 sequence: CASSLNGDTYGYTF. The CDR3 region has the DNA TGCGCCAGCAGCTTGAATGGGGACACCTATGGCTACACCTTC.